One sample yielded the 30 T cell receptor beta chains listed below, sequenced in a study of T-cell reconstitution after alpha-beta-depleted transplantation in children. This sample's TCRbeta library carried unique molecular identifier barcodes. TCRdb re-derived calls from the PCR reads in MiXCR, one entry per CDR3 protein. The sample consists of around 960,000 distinct CDR3 sequences, around 30% of them appearing once. The sample was PBMCs, mostly from graft donor cells, taken 360 days after TCRalphabeta/CD19-depleted stem cell transplant. These receptors came from a boy younger than two who had a stem cell transplant for SCID, so the T cells may come from the graft donor.

This clonotype appeared a few times. This rearrangement joins TRBV12-3 or TRBV12-4 to TRBJ2-7; TRBD2 aligns across 8 bases. CDR3 length equals 14 residues. V shed 4 bases and J 5 bases; nucleotides not matched to a gene: 7. CDR3 sequence: CASSSGGAPHEQYF. The DNA of the CDR3 is TGTGCCAGCAGTTCCGGGGGGGCTCCCCACGAGCAGTACTTC.

Remarks on this clonotype: The junction and the germline gene differ at one end; a read error may be behind it. The V call is TRBV20-1, the J call TRBJ2-3; the D is unclear. CDR3 length: 15 residues. Germline V gene sequence: CDR1 DFQATT, CDR2 SNEGSKA (reference sequence). This CDR3 is CSARDFLSGTHTQYF. The DNA for the CDR3 is TGCAGTGCTAGAGATTTCTTGAGTGGCACACATACGCAGTATTTT.

The CDR3 nucleotides are TGTGCCAGCAGCGCTGTAAGCGGCTACGAGCAGTACTTC. As protein: CASSAVSGYEQYF. The V call is TRBV5-6, the J call TRBJ2-7; TRBD2 is a possible D gene (5 bases). Trimming removed 4 bases from V and 3 bases from J, with 11 bases in between. CDR3 size: 13 residues. Germline V gene lookup returns CDR1 SGHDT and CDR2 YYEEEE.

The chain is built from TRBV7-6 and TRBJ2-1; 13 bases are a match to TRBD2. CDR3 length: 19 amino acids. Unmatched junction bases numbered 11, after V lost 0 bases and J lost 6 bases. The germline V gene encodes CDR1 SGHVS and CDR2 FNYEAQ. Here the CDR3 DNA reads TGTGCCAGCAGCTTAGCCACAGGACTAGCGGGGGACGGGACCAATGAGCAGTTCTTC. Translating it yields CASSLATGLAGDGTNEQFF.

The chain carries TRBV6-2 or TRBV6-3 and TRBJ2-1; 12 nucleotides align to TRBD2. This CDR3 has 17 amino acids. Unmatched junction bases numbered 13, after V lost 8 bases and J lost 5 bases. Germline loops: CDR1 MNHEY, CDR2 SVGEGT. Here the CDR3 reads CASLASGGALRNNEQFF. The CDR3 coding sequence is TGTGCCAGCCTAGCTAGCGGGGGGGCCCTTCGGAACAATGAGCAGTTCTTC.

The rearrangement links TRBV20-1 to TRBJ1-1; 7 bases agree with TRBD1. The germline V gene encodes CDR1 DFQATT and CDR2 SNEGSKA (reference sequence). The CDR3 totals 13 residues. The ends lost 5 bases at V and 5 bases at J; junction bases unmatched: 8. Written as DNA, the CDR3 is TGCAGTGCTCCCGACAGGGTGAGAACTGAAGCTTTCTTT. Amino acid sequence: CSAPDRVRTEAFF.

There are a few counts of this clonotype. The chain couples TRBV4-2 to TRBJ1-1; TRBD1 might be the D (6 bases). This CDR3 contains 19 residues. The V end lost 5 bases, the J end lost 0 bases, and 25 bases lay between the germline ends. Germline V lookup: CDR1 LGHNA, CDR2 YNFKEQ. CDR3 nucleotides: TGTGCCAGCAGCACCCGGGGGCAGGCTACCTCTTTCGTGAACACTGAAGCTTTCTTT. Translation: CASSTRGQATSFVNTEAFF.

This clonotype has a handful of counts. V usage is TRBV29-1 and J usage is TRBJ2-1, with 8 positions matching TRBD1. V was pared by 7 bases and J by 2 bases, with 10 bases of the junction left unmatched. The CDR3 length is 15 residues. Germline CDR1 reads SQVTM; CDR2 reads ANQGSEA. CDR3 protein: CSGVTGEDPYNEQFF. DNA of the CDR3: TGCAGCGGGGTGACAGGGGAGGACCCCTACAATGAGCAGTTCTTC.

There are a few counts of this clonotype. V is TRBV5-1 and J is TRBJ2-2; 7 bases are a match to TRBD1. V lost 6 bases and J lost 4; bases outside the gene matches: 6. Germline V lookup: CDR1 SGHRS, CDR2 YFSETQ. The CDR3 covers 14 residues. The CDR3 DNA follows: TGCGCCAGCACCAACAGGGGTGGCACCGGGGAGCTGTTTTTT. Translation gives CASTNRGGTGELFF.

The J gene is TRBJ2-2, the V gene TRBV3-1; D is unclear. CDR1 is LGHDT and CDR2 is YNNKEL in the germline V gene (reference sequence). The CDR3 is made up of 14 amino acids. Trimming left V 0 bases short and J 7 bases short, with 9 bases between. CDR3 coding DNA: TGTGCCAGCAGCCAAGATGTGGGCTGCGGGGAGCTGTTTTTT. This translates into CASSQDVGCGELFF.

This chain's CDR3 is CASSVVGTGDTGELFF. The CDR3 nucleotides read TGTGCCAGCAGCGTAGTTGGGACAGGGGACACCGGGGAGCTGTTTTTT. V gene TRBV9 combines with J gene TRBJ2-2; 10 bases are shared with TRBD1. Losses at the gene ends were 0 bases for V and 3 bases for J; bases not matched to a gene: 2. Germline-derived CDR1 and CDR2 are SGDLS and YYNGEE. CDR3 length equals 16 residues.

In this sample, this clonotype turned up a few times. The V call is TRBV11-2, the J call TRBJ2-3; D unresolved. This CDR3 region has 12 residues. CDR1 and CDR2 (germline): SGHAT, FQNNGV. The V and J ends lost 5 bases and 7 bases respectively, with 10 bases between them. The CDR3 loop reads CASSPGFYTQYF. The CDR3 DNA reads as TGTGCCAGCAGCCCCGGGTTTTATACGCAGTATTTT.

This chain joins TRBV20-1 and TRBJ2-5; no definite D call. This CDR3 spans 14 amino acids. V was cut by 2 bases and J by 0 bases, with 10 bases left in between. Germline CDR1 and CDR2: DFQATT and SNEGSKA (reference sequence). The CDR3 DNA sequence: TGCAGTGCTAGATTGCCACATGACCAAGAGACCCAGTACTTC. Translating gives CSARLPHDQETQYF.

This clonotype occurred a few times. The chain combines TRBV2 with TRBJ1-1, with D unclear. V was cut by 2 bases and J by 6 bases, with 10 bases left in between. The CDR3 is 13 amino acids. The germline V gene has CDR1 SNHLY and CDR2 FYNNEI. CDR3 sequence: CASSEWRDSEAFF. The CDR3 bases are TGTGCCAGCAGTGAATGGAGGGATTCTGAAGCTTTCTTT.

The sample holds one count of this clonotype. The chain joins TRBV30 to TRBJ2-5; 8 nucleotides line up with TRBD1. Germline loops: CDR1 GTSNPN, CDR2 SVGIG (reference sequence). The CDR3 consists of 13 residues. The ends lost 3 bases at V and 4 bases at J; junction bases unmatched: 4. The CDR3 nucleotides are TGTGCCTGGAGCGAAACAGGGGGAGAGACCCAGTACTTC. The encoded protein is CAWSETGGETQYF.

The chain employs TRBV12-3 or TRBV12-4 and TRBJ1-5; D gene ambiguous. CDR3 size: 13 residues. V gave up 8 bases and J gave up 0 bases, with 8 bases separating them. The CDR3 nucleotides read TGTGCCAGCTCGGCCAGTAGCAATCAGCCCCAGCATTTT. It encodes CASSASSNQPQHF.

The genes are TRBV12-3 or TRBV12-4 and TRBJ1-5; D gene uncertain. The CDR3 has 13 amino acids. V shed 1 base and J shed 3 bases, with 4 bases lying between them. The chain's CDR3 is CASSLVANQPQHF. DNA for the CDR3: TGTGCCAGCAGTTTAGTGGCCAATCAGCCCCAGCATTTT.

This rearrangement joins TRBV20-1 to TRBJ2-1, with 13 bases matching TRBD2. Germline V gene sequence: CDR1 DFQATT, CDR2 SNEGSKA (reference sequence). V shed 6 bases and J 6 bases; nucleotides not matched to a gene: 5. This CDR3 spans 14 amino acids. The CDR3 loop reads CSATGLAGVNEQFF. The CDR3 coding sequence is TGCAGTGCCACTGGACTAGCGGGGGTCAATGAGCAGTTCTTC.

This chain links TRBV3-1 with TRBJ2-3; TRBD1 aligns across 10 bases. The germline gives CDR1 LGHDT, CDR2 YNNKEL (reference sequence). V shed 4 bases and J 2 bases; nucleotides not matched to a gene: 9. The CDR3 extends over 17 amino acids. Written as DNA, the CDR3 is TGTGCCAGCAGCCCGGGACAGGGGACGAAAATCACAGATACGCAGTATTTT. As protein: CASSPGQGTKITDTQYF.

This clonotype was detected a few times. The chain couples TRBV6-1 to TRBJ2-7; tentative D call: TRBD1 (5 bases). The germline V and J ends were trimmed by 9 bases and 2 bases, with 20 bases remaining between them. The CDR3 covers 15 residues. The germline V gene encodes CDR1 MNHNS and CDR2 SASEGT. DNA of the CDR3: TGTGCCAGTACCGAAGGGGTCGCCCCGGCCTACGAGCAGTACTTC. It encodes CASTEGVAPAYEQYF.

This clonotype was seen repeatedly, ten times or more. The chain uses TRBV7-8 and TRBJ1-1; D uncertain. The CDR3 is made up of 16 amino acids. V lost 1 base and J 0 bases, leaving 12 bases between the germline ends. Germline assignment: CDR1 SGHVS and CDR2 FQNEAQ. CDR3 loop: CASSLELSWVNTEAFF. The CDR3 DNA reads as TGTGCCAGCAGCTTAGAACTTAGTTGGGTGAACACTGAAGCTTTCTTT.

The chain combines TRBV29-1 with TRBJ1-1; tentative D call: TRBD1 (6 bases). CDR3 length equals 13 residues. Trimming pared 3 bases from V and 1 base from J, leaving 9 bases between. Germline V gene sequence: CDR1 SQVTM, CDR2 ANQGSEA. The CDR3 DNA sequence: TGCAGCGTTGAGAGCAGGGGGAACACTGAAGCTTTCTTT. Residues: CSVESRGNTEAFF.

This clonotype was counted at least ten times. The genes are TRBV6-1 and TRBJ1-2, with D perhaps TRBD1 (5 bases). V was trimmed by 7 bases and J by 1 base, leaving 10 bases between them. This CDR3 comprises 13 residues. Germline CDR1 is MNHNS and CDR2 is SASEGT. The CDR3 reads CASTSRVNYGYTF. DNA for the CDR3: TGTGCCAGCACCTCCAGGGTTAACTATGGCTACACCTTC.

V is TRBV12-3 or TRBV12-4 and J is TRBJ2-1, with D perhaps matching TRBD2 (7 bases). V was shortened by 6 bases and J by 4 bases, with 13 bases between the two germline ends. The CDR3 sequence is 14 residues long. CDR3 sequence reads: CASRTGGLYNEQFF. The CDR3, as DNA: TGTGCCAGCAGGACGGGGGGCCTATACAATGAGCAGTTCTTC.

This clonotype was counted only a few times. The chain couples TRBV6-5 to TRBJ1-1; D unclear. CDR1 MNHEY and CDR2 SVGAGI come from the germline V gene. This CDR3 spans 12 amino acids. V lost 4 bases, J lost 6 bases, and 9 bases lay in between. Here the CDR3 reads CASSSRRSEAFF. CDR3 sequence (DNA): TGTGCCAGCAGTTCCAGGCGGTCTGAAGCTTTCTTT.

This clonotype has just a few counts. This CDR3 reads CAISDPTGTDTQYF. Written as DNA, the CDR3 is TGTGCCATCAGTGACCCGACAGGCACAGATACGCAGTATTTT. This chain joins TRBV10-3 and TRBJ2-3, with D tentatively TRBD1 (5 bases). V lost 3 bases to trimming and J lost 1 base, with 8 bases between them. The germline gives CDR1 ENHRY, CDR2 SYGVKD. The CDR3 runs to 14 residues.

V is TRBV5-1 and J is TRBJ1-5, with unresolved D. The CDR3 has 15 amino acids. V was clipped by 0 bases and J by 1 base, with 8 bases between them. The V gene's germline CDR1 is SGHRS and CDR2 YFSETQ. DNA for the CDR3: TGCGCCAGCAGCTTGGGGGTTTCCAGCAATCAGCCCCAGCATTTT. This codes for CASSLGVSSNQPQHF.

A few counts support this clonotype. The gene calls are TRBV10-3 and TRBJ1-4; D is unresolved. The CDR3 sequence is 15 residues long. Germline CDR1 is ENHRY and CDR2 is SYGVKD. V was pared by 5 bases and J by 7 bases, with 17 bases between. The CDR3 region is CAISSSPTPGEKLFF. CDR3 nucleotides: TGTGCCATCAGTTCGAGTCCTACACCGGGTGAAAAACTGTTTTTT.

This clonotype was picked up one time. J is TRBJ2-3 and V is TRBV5-1; D gene unclear. Germline V gene data show CDR1 as SGHRS and CDR2 as YFSETQ. This CDR3 is built from 16 residues. V was trimmed by 7 bases and J by 7 bases, leaving 25 bases between them. CDR3: CASSPVQRRPGNTQYF. CDR3 nucleotides: TGCGCCAGCTCGCCGGTCCAGCGTCGCCCCGGTAATACGCAGTATTTT. The variable domain in full, with the rest retrieved from reference TRBV5-1 and TRBJ2-3, is KAGVTQTPRYLIKTRGQQVTLSCSPISGHRSVSWYQQTPGQGLQFLFEYFSETQRNKGNFPGRFSGRQFSNSRSEMNVSTLELGDSALYLCASSPVQRRPGNTQYFGPGTRLTVL.

The sample holds a few counts of this clonotype. J is TRBJ2-1 and V is TRBV6-4; 11 bases match TRBD2. CDR3 length: 15 amino acids. Trimming cost V 4 bases and J 7 bases; bases outside gene matches: 6. Germline V gives CDR1 MRHNA, CDR2 SNTAGT. CDR3 sequence (DNA): TGTGCCAGCAGTGCTCAGACTAGCGGGATAAATGAGCAGTTCTTC. As protein: CASSAQTSGINEQFF.